These 3 T cell receptor beta chains were sequenced from one sample in a study of T cell changes during pregnancy in multiple sclerosis (dated by TCRdb to the late 2010s). The receptor library was made with the immunoSEQ multiplex PCR assay. TCRdb's version of the immuneACCESS table is confined to in-frame rearrangements and falls short of the full clone set. An unresolved V gene accounts for under half of the shortfall where checked; the remainder is of unknown origin. The sample has 80,000 to 95,000 clones on record, 85% to 95% of them singletons. The ten largest make up 1.4% of the sample. Sequenced here: peripheral blood, sampled in the third trimester of pregnancy. These receptor sequences come from a female donor in good health, enrolled as a control in a pregnancy study.

The rearrangement joins TRBV28 to TRBJ2-7; D is perhaps TRBD2 (5 bases). This CDR3 region has 16 residues. Germline V CDR1 and CDR2: MDHEN, SYDVKM. The V gene lost 5 bases and the J gene lost 4 bases, with 21 bases spanning the gap. CDR3: CASSLRNFAGNYEQYF. CDR3 nucleotides: TGTGCCAGCAGTCTACGTAACTTTGCGGGCAATTACGAGCAGTACTTC.

This chain uses TRBV5-6 with TRBJ2-7, with D unresolved. V was shortened by 0 bases and J by 5 bases, with 3 bases between the two germline ends. The CDR3 spans 11 residues. Germline loops: CDR1 SGHDT, CDR2 YYEEEE. CDR3 coding DNA: TGTGCCAGCAGCTTGGAGCACGAGCAGTACTTC. Protein sequence: CASSLEHEQYF. The full variable domain, rest sourced from reference TRBV5-6 and TRBJ2-7, is DAGVTQSPTHLIKTRGQQVTLRCSPKSGHDTVSWYQQALGQGPQFIFQYYEEEERQRGNFPDRFSGHQFPNYSSELNVNALLLGDSALYLCASSLEHEQYFGPGTRLTVT.

The CDR3 is CASRATSGSSTDTQYF. CDR3 DNA sequence: TGTGCCAGCAGGGCGACTAGCGGATCTAGCACAGATACGCAGTATTTT. The chain joins TRBV2 to TRBJ2-3; 9 nucleotides match TRBD2. V lost 6 bases and J lost 0; bases outside the gene matches: 7. This CDR3 contains 16 residues. Germline CDR1 SNHLY, CDR2 FYNNEI.